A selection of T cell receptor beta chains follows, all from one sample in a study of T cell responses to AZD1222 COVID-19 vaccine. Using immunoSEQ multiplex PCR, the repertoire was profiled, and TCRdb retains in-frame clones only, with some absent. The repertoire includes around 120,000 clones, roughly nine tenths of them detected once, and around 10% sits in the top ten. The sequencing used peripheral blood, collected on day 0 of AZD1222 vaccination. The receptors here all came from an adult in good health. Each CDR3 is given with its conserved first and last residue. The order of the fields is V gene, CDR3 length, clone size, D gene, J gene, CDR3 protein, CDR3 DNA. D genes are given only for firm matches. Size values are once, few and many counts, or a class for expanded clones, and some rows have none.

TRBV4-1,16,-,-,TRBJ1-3,CASSQVREHGGNTIYF,TGCGCCAGCAGCCAAGTCCGTGAACATGGCGGAAACACCATATATTTT
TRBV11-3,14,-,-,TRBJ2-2,CASSLTYNTGELFF,TGTGCCAGCAGCCTGACATATAACACCGGGGAGCTGTTTTTT
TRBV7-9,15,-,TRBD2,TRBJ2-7,CASSRGSEGGEEQYF,TGTGCCAGCAGCCGGGGTTCGGAGGGAGGGGAGGAGCAGTACTTC
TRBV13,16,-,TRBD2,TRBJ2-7,CASSSISGGHPYEQYF,TGTGCCAGCAGCTCAATTAGCGGGGGGCACCCCTACGAGCAGTACTTC
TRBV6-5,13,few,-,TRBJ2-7,CASSRVDSYEQYF,TGTGCCAGCAGCCGAGTCGACTCCTACGAGCAGTACTTC
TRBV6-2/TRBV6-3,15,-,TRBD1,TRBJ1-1,CASSRRDRWNTEAFF,TGTGCCAGCAGCCGCCGGGACAGGTGGAACACTGAAGCTTTCTTT
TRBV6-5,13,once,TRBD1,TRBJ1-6,CATLGQYNSPLHF,TGTGCCACCCTGGGACAGTATAATTCACCCCTCCACTTT
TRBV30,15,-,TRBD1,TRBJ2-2,CAWTSGQGGPGELFF,TGTGCCTGGACCTCCGGACAGGGGGGCCCCGGGGAGCTGTTTTTT
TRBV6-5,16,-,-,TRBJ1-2,CASSYGRTAANYGYTF,TGTGCCAGCAGTTACGGGCGGACAGCCGCTAACTATGGCTACACCTTC
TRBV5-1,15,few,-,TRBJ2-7,CASHLGGSGGYEQYF,TGCGCCAGCCACCTTGGGGGAAGCGGCGGCTACGAGCAGTACTTC
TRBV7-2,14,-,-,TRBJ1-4,CASSKGRGNEKLFF,TGTGCCAGCAGTAAGGGGAGGGGAAATGAAAAACTGTTTTTT
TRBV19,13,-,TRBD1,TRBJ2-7,CATLSGQGYEQYF,TGTGCCACTCTTTCAGGACAGGGCTACGAGCAGTACTTC
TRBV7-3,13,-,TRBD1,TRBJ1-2,CASSENRGGGYTF,TGTGCCAGCAGCGAGAACAGGGGAGGGGGCTACACCTTC
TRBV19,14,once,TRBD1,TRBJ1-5,CASSQGGHNQPQHF,TGTGCCAGTAGTCAGGGGGGTCACAATCAGCCCCAGCATTTT
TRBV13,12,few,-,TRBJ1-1,CASSLGSTEAFF,TGTGCCAGCAGCTTAGGGAGCACTGAAGCTTTCTTT
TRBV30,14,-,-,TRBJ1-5,CAWSGQGGDQPQHF,TGTGCCTGGAGTGGACAAGGGGGTGATCAGCCCCAGCATTTT
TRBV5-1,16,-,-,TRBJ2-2,CASSPPGTGDTGELFF,TGCGCCAGCAGCCCTCCCGGGACGGGAGACACCGGGGAGCTGTTTTTT
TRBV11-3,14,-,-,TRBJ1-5,CASSLGGGNQPQHF,TGTGCCAGCAGCTTAGGAGGGGGAAATCAGCCCCAGCATTTT
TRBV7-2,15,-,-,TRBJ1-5,CASSLGVGNYQPQHF,TGTGCCAGCAGCTTAGGAGTAGGGAACTATCAGCCCCAGCATTTT
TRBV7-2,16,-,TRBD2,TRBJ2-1,CASSLTSSGSYNEQFF,TGTGCCAGCAGCTTGACTAGCAGTGGGTCCTACAATGAGCAGTTCTTC
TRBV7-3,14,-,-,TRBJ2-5,CASSPGPIQETQYF,TGTGCCAGCAGCCCTGGACCGATCCAAGAGACCCAGTACTTC
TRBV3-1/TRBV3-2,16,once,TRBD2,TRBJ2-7,CASSNYLAGDPYEQYF,TGTGCCAGCAGCAACTACCTAGCGGGAGACCCCTACGAGCAGTACTTC
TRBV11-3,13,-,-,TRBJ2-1,CASSIRLDNEQFF,TGTGCCAGCAGTATCCGACTCGACAATGAGCAGTTCTTC
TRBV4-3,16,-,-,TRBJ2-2,CASSQDIDVHGRELFF,TGCGCCAGCAGCCAAGATATCGACGTTCACGGGAGGGAGCTGTTTTTT
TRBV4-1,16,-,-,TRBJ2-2,CASSQEGRGVTGELFF,TGCGCCAGCAGCCAAGAAGGCAGGGGAGTCACCGGGGAGCTGTTTTTT
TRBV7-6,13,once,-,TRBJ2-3,CASSVGQADTQYF,TGTGCCAGCAGCGTGGGCCAGGCGGATACGCAGTATTTT
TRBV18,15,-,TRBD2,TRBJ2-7,CASSPTSGTTYEQYF,TGTGCCAGCTCACCAACTAGCGGGACCACCTACGAGCAGTACTTC
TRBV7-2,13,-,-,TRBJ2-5,CASSPGPPGTQYF,TGTGCCAGCAGCCCCGGACCGCCGGGGACCCAGTACTTC
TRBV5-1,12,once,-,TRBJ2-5,CASSWDQETQYF,TGCGCCAGCAGCTGGGACCAAGAGACCCAGTACTTC
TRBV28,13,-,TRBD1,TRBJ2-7,CASRSGGAYEQYF,TGTGCCAGCAGATCAGGGGGCGCCTACGAGCAGTACTTC
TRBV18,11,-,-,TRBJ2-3,CASSPLGPQYF,TGTGCCAGCTCACCACTAGGGCCGCAGTATTTT
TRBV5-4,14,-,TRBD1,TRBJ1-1,CASTYRGAGTEAFF,TGTGCCAGCACCTACAGGGGCGCGGGAACTGAAGCTTTCTTT
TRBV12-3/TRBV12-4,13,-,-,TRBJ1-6,CASSSLEGSPLHF,TGTGCCAGCAGTTCGCTTGAGGGGTCACCCCTCCACTTT
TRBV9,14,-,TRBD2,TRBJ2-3,CASSASGRGDTQYF,TGTGCCAGCTCGGCTAGCGGAAGGGGAGATACGCAGTATTTT
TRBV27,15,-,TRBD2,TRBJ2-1,CASSLSGLAGGEQFF,TGTGCCAGCAGTTTATCAGGACTAGCGGGAGGTGAGCAGTTCTTC
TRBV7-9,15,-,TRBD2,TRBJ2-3,CASSLGREGPDTQYF,TGTGCCAGCAGCTTAGGGCGGGAGGGACCAGATACGCAGTATTTT
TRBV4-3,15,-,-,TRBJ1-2,CASSQDSGRVGGYTF,TGCGCCAGCAGCCAAGACTCCGGGCGGGTGGGTGGCTACACCTTC
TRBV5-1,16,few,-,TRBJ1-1,CASSSGSRGYNTEAFF,TGCGCCAGCAGCTCGGGGTCGAGGGGATACAACACTGAAGCTTTCTTT
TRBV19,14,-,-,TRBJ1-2,CASGRTGTNYGYTF,TGTGCCAGTGGCCGTACAGGGACTAACTATGGCTACACCTTC
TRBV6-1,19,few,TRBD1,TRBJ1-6,CASSDAGLRQGGYNSPLHF,TGTGCCAGCAGTGACGCAGGGCTACGACAGGGGGGGTATAATTCACCCCTCCACTTT
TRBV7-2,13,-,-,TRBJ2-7,CASSPGTLYEQYF,TGTGCCAGCAGCCCGGGGACTCTCTACGAGCAGTACTTC
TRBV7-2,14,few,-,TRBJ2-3,CASSLLVSPDTQYF,TGTGCCAGCAGCTTATTGGTTAGCCCAGATACGCAGTATTTT
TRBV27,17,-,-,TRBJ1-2,CASSLRDTLDGNYGYTF,TGTGCCAGCAGTTTAAGGGACACGCTGGACGGCAACTATGGCTACACCTTC
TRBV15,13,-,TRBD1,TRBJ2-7,CATSPGQDYEQYF,TGTGCCACCAGCCCCGGACAGGACTACGAGCAGTACTTC
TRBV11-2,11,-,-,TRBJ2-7,CASTGWTEQYF,TGTGCCAGCACCGGGTGGACCGAGCAGTACTTC
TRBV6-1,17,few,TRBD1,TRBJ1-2,CASSETRGTGMYYGYTF,TGTGCCAGCAGTGAAACCCGCGGGACAGGGATGTATTATGGCTACACCTTC
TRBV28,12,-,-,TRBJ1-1,CASWERNTEAFF,TGTGCCAGCTGGGAGAGGAACACTGAAGCTTTCTTT
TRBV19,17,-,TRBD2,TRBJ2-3,CASSTAHSGRGGDTQYF,TGTGCCAGTAGTACCGCCCATAGCGGGAGGGGTGGCGATACGCAGTATTTT